What follows is one T cell receptor beta chain and its context. RNA transcripts provided the template for amplifying TCR beta CDR3 regions. First-round RT-PCR with HTBI primers preceded a second-round multiplex PCR. MiXCR was run by TCRdb on the multiplex PCR reads, yielding one entry per CDR3 protein. The repertoire has approximately 700,000 distinct CDR3 sequences, around 40% of them found once; the top ten carry approximately 43%. This sample stems from a study of Graves' ophthalmopathy and Graves' hyperthyroidism. Germline V CDR1 and CDR2: DFQATT, SNEGSKA (reference sequence). CDR3 length: 13 residues. Trimming shortened V by 0 bases and J by 3 bases, and 5 bases separated the two germline ends.

The rearrangement links TRBV20-1 to TRBJ2-2; D remains ambiguous. The specimen sequenced was peripheral blood. This TCR came from an adult man with Graves' ophthalmopathy. CDR3 coding DNA: TGCAGTGCTAGAGATCTCTACACCGGGGAGCTGTTTTTT. Translated, it gives CSARDLYTGELFF.